This T cell receptor beta chain was documented in a study of post-analysis software for immune sequencing data. In the study overall: Both relapsing-remitting and secondary progressive multiple sclerosis featured among the disease courses, as did progressive-relapsing multiple sclerosis. Whole-study findings and limits: Pronounced co-clustering by F measure was evident among identically batched samples. TRBV segments more frequent in patients than in controls numbered several and included TRBV5-6, TRBV5-1 and TRBV20-1.

Germline values: CDR1 MGHRA, CDR2 YSYEKL. The CDR3 consists of 18 residues. Losses at the gene ends were 0 bases for V and 2 bases for J; bases not matched to a gene: 8. Concerning this clonotype itself: Antigen unknown.

Each TCR beta cDNA library carried unique molecular identifiers. The T cell input of about 0.9 to 11 million gave about half a million cDNA molecules. TCRdb independently ran MiXCR on the PCR reads; one entry per CDR3 protein. The repertoire holds 650,000 to 850,000 distinct CDR3 sequences, with under 70% as singletons. Sequenced: blood. The clonotype was recovered from a girl between 5 and 17 years old with multiple sclerosis. The rearrangement uses TRBV4-1 and TRBJ2-3, with 10 nucleotides matching TRBD2. CDR3: CASSQEQLAGIYTDTQYF. The CDR3 bases are TGCGCCAGCAGCCAAGAGCAACTAGCGGGGATCTACACAGATACGCAGTATTTT.